What follows are 8 T cell receptor beta chains derived from one specimen sequenced in a study of shared clonotypes between healthy human individuals. Clones were sequenced by immunoSEQ multiplex PCR, and TCRdb holds only the in-frame ones, with some missing. The sample consists of 2 million to 3 million clones, more than 80% of them appearing once. The sequenced sample consisted of naive CD4+ T cells sorted from blood. Indicated subset: CD45RA+ positively selected. Receptors were obtained from a man between 18 and 35 years old in good health.

CDR3 region: CASSRDRLSGNTIYF. The CDR3 nucleotides are TGTGCCAGCAGTCGGGACAGGCTCTCTGGAAACACCATATATTTT. The chain couples TRBV6-1 to TRBJ1-3, with 8 bases aligning to TRBD1. J lost 0 bases, V lost 5 bases, and 3 bases had no gene match. Germline V gene lookup returns CDR1 MNHNS and CDR2 SASEGT. CDR3 length equals 15 residues.

This chain links TRBV7-9 with TRBJ2-4; D may be TRBD1 (6 bases). The CDR3 sequence is 18 residues long. Deletions cut 1 base from V and 0 bases from J, with 16 bases between. Looked up from germline, CDR1 is SEHNR and CDR2 is FQNEAQ (reference sequence). The CDR3 protein is CASSLEQGDDRAKNIQYF. Written as DNA, the CDR3 is TGTGCCAGCAGCTTAGAACAGGGAGACGATCGAGCCAAAAACATTCAGTACTTC.

The V gene is TRBV7-9, the J gene TRBJ2-4, with D unclear. The germline V and J ends were trimmed by 3 bases and 1 base, with 22 bases remaining between them. The CDR3 is 19 residues long. Germline V lookup: CDR1 SEHNR, CDR2 FQNEAQ (reference sequence). The CDR3 sequence: CASSFEHKQFPVAKNIQYF. The CDR3 DNA sequence: TGTGCCAGCAGCTTCGAACATAAACAGTTCCCAGTGGCCAAAAACATTCAGTACTTC. Supplemented by reference TRBV7-9 and TRBJ2-4, the full variable domain reads DTGVSQNPRHKITKRGQNVTFRCDPISEHNRLYWYRQTLGQGPEFLTYFQNEAQLEKSRLLSDRFSAERPKGSFSTLEIQRTEQGDSAMYLCASSFEHKQFPVAKNIQYFGAGTRLSVL.

This chain uses TRBV6-1 with TRBJ1-5; D possibly corresponds to TRBD1 (6 bases). CDR3 length: 14 residues. From germline, CDR1 is MNHNS and CDR2 SASEGT. The V gene lost 4 bases and the J gene lost 3 bases, with 10 bases spanning the gap. CDR3 region: CASSGTVLNQPQHF. The CDR3 bases are TGTGCCAGCAGTGGGACAGTGCTCAATCAGCCCCAGCATTTT.

The chain carries TRBV14 and TRBJ2-1; D may be TRBD1 (7 bases). Trimming left V 0 bases short and J 6 bases short, with 15 bases between. The germline CDR1 and CDR2 sequences are SGHDN and FVKESK. This CDR3 has 16 amino acids. CDR3 nucleotide sequence: TGTGCCAGCAGCCAAGATATGGCAGGGGGGCGCAATGAGCAGTTCTTC. Amino acids: CASSQDMAGGRNEQFF.

This clone has only one observation. The chain uses TRBV6-6 and TRBJ2-2; the match to TRBD1 covers 8 bases. The germline V gene encodes CDR1 MNHNY and CDR2 SVGAGI (reference sequence). The CDR3 contains 16 residues. Trimming took 6 bases from V and 3 from J; bases not matched to a gene: 9. The CDR3 bases are TGTGCCAGCAGCCGACAGGGGATGGGGGACACCGGGGAGCTGTTTTTT. This translates into CASSRQGMGDTGELFF.

The chain has TRBV19 and TRBJ2-6, with TRBD1 matching 7 bases. Trimming at V came to 5 bases and at J to 3 bases, leaving 4 bases not matched to a gene. The CDR3 is 15 residues long. The germline V gene encodes CDR1 LNHDA and CDR2 SQIVND (reference sequence). The CDR3 reads CASSSDRDGANVLTF. The CDR3 nucleotides are TGTGCCAGTAGTTCAGACAGGGATGGGGCCAACGTCCTGACTTTC.

J is TRBJ1-2 and V is TRBV5-4, with a weak D call TRBD1 (5 bases). The CDR3 has 13 amino acids. Germline CDR1 reads SGHNT; CDR2 reads YYREEE (reference sequence). V lost 2 bases to trimming and J lost 4 bases, with 9 bases between them. CDR3 residues: CASSLEDTYGYTF. CDR3 bases: TGTGCCAGCAGCTTAGAGGACACCTATGGCTACACCTTC.